This entry lists 5 T cell receptor beta chains sequenced from one sample in a study of lymphopenia after photon versus proton radiotherapy. The assay was immunoSEQ multiplex PCR, and TCRdb's table has in-frame clones only and misses some. The sample holds approximately 91,000 clones, around 80% seen once. Specimen: peripheral blood, collected from a patient treated with proton-based radiotherapy. The receptors originated from a man between 60 and 75 years old with pancreatic cancer.

The V gene is TRBV28, the J gene TRBJ2-4, with D possibly matching TRBD2 (6 bases). V lost 5 bases and J lost 7, with 21 bases in between. Germline-derived CDR1 and CDR2 are MDHEN and SYDVKM. CDR3 length equals 16 residues. DNA of the CDR3: TGTGCCAGCAGTGCTCTAATGGCTAGCGCTAGGAACATTCAGTACTTC. It translates to CASSALMASARNIQYF.

The chain couples TRBV7-2 to TRBJ1-3; no clear D. Germline loops: CDR1 SGHTA, CDR2 FQGNSA. V was cut by 2 bases and J by 2 bases, with 7 bases left in between. This CDR3 has 14 residues. CDR3 loop: CASSLMGPGNTIYF. The CDR3 DNA reads TGTGCCAGCAGCTTAATGGGCCCTGGAAACACCATATATTTT.

The chain combines TRBV29-1 with TRBJ1-1; 8 positions match TRBD1. The V gene's germline CDR1 is SQVTM and CDR2 ANQGSEA. V was pared by 3 bases and J by 9 bases, with 6 bases of the junction left unmatched. The CDR3 is 12 residues long. CDR3: CSVDGTGYQAFF. The CDR3 nucleotides are TGCAGCGTTGATGGGACAGGTTACCAAGCTTTCTTT.

The chain uses TRBV18 and TRBJ1-1; 9 bases agree with TRBD1. V was clipped by 3 bases and J by 4 bases; unmatched bases: 6. Germline-derived CDR1 and CDR2 are KGHSH and LQKENI. The CDR3 sequence is 15 residues long. The CDR3 spells CASSPRTGVLTEAFF. The CDR3 coding sequence is TGTGCCAGCTCACCCCGGACAGGGGTACTCACTGAAGCTTTCTTT.

The chain has TRBV7-2 and TRBJ2-7; D is uncertain. Germline V gene data show CDR1 as SGHTA and CDR2 as FQGNSA. This CDR3 comprises 13 residues. V lost 4 bases and J lost 6, with 13 bases in between. The CDR3 nucleotides are TGTGCCAGCAGCTCCGAAAGCTGGTTCGAGCAGTACTTC. It encodes CASSSESWFEQYF.